Given below is one T cell receptor beta chain in context. As yet, its antigen is unknown. This sequence may be a read error, since a much larger clone differs from it by one base. Using its own MiXCR run on the 5' RACE reads, TCRdb lists one record per CDR3 protein. The sample lists about 32,000 distinct CDR3 sequences; around 24% were seen once. The study, taken as a whole, reports: Tumor memory CD4+ T cell TCR gene usage was found to cluster with blood and lymph node memory CD4+ cells and with lymph node naive CD4+ cells.

Germline values: CDR1 SGHRS, CDR2 YFSETQ. This CDR3 contains 14 residues. The chain is built from TRBV5-1 and TRBJ1-5; TRBD1 agrees at 8 bases. The TCR sequence derives from a female donor with breast cancer. The specimen sequenced was memory CD4+ T cells sorted from blood. The sample's subset: memory CD4+ T cells, CD4+CD45RO+CD25-. The CDR3 DNA follows: TGCACCAGCAGTCAGGGGGCAGGCAATCAGCCCCAGCATTTT. Amino acid sequence: CTSSQGAGNQPQHF.